This passage covers 9 T cell receptor beta chains from one sample sequenced in a study of patients and donors after allogeneic stem cell transplantation. TCRdb reanalysed the RT-PCR reads using MiXCR and keeps one entry per CDR3 protein. The repertoire holds over 350,000 distinct CDR3 sequences, with 16% as singletons. The specimen sequenced was blood, either unsorted or a sorted T cell fraction (not recorded which). These receptors all stem from a human donor who was either an allogeneic HSCT recipient or a stem cell or donor lymphocyte infusion donor (not recorded which). It is not recorded whose cells these are; they may come from a transplant donor.

The chain carries TRBV5-1 and TRBJ2-4; TRBD2 might be the D (6 bases). The CDR3 runs 14 residues. V lost 0 bases, J lost 6 bases, and 10 bases lay in between. Germline V gene data show CDR1 as SGHRS and CDR2 as YFSETQ. In nucleotides, the CDR3 is TGCGCCAGCAGCTTGGGGCGGGGCAGAAACATTCAGTACTTC. Its protein product is CASSLGRGRNIQYF.

The CDR3: CASSLGGPIYF. The CDR3 bases are TGTGCCAGCAGCTTAGGGGGCCCGATTTACTTC. The chain combines TRBV7-3 with TRBJ2-5; possibly TRBD1 for D (6 bases). Trimming pared 2 bases from V and 14 bases from J, leaving 12 bases between. From germline, CDR1 is SGHTA and CDR2 FQGTGA. The CDR3 extends over 11 amino acids. Based on the CDR3 plus reference TRBV7-3 and TRBJ2-5, the full variable domain is GAGVSQTPSNKVTEKGKYVELRCDPISGHTALYWYRQSLGQGPEFLIYFQGTGAADDSGLPNDRFFAVRPEGSVSTLKIQRTERGDSAVYLCASSLGGPIYFGPGTRLLVL.

The J gene is TRBJ1-2, the V gene TRBV5-8; D gene ambiguous. This CDR3 contains 14 residues. Germline-derived CDR1 and CDR2 are SGHTS and YDEGEE. Trimming removed 0 bases at V and 7 bases at J, with 13 bases between. For the CDR3, the DNA is TGTGCCAGCAGCTTGGGGTCAGGACCCCTTGGCTACACCTTC. It is translated as CASSLGSGPLGYTF. The variable domain in full, completed from reference TRBV5-8 and TRBJ1-2, reads EAGVTQSPTHLIKTRGQQATLRCSPISGHTSVYWYQQALGLGLQFLLWYDEGEERNRGNFPPRFSGRQFPNYSSELNVNALELEDSALYLCASSLGSGPLGYTFGSGTRLTVV.

The V call is TRBV3-1, the J call TRBJ2-1, with 7 bases lining up with TRBD2. The CDR3 runs 16 residues. The germline CDR1 and CDR2 sequences are LGHDT and YNNKEL (reference sequence). V shed 4 bases and J 4 bases; nucleotides not matched to a gene: 10. The CDR3 nucleotides are TGTGCCAGCAGCCCCCCCAGGCCGGGAGGTTACAATGAGCAGTTCTTC. Its protein is CASSPPRPGGYNEQFF.

The gene calls are TRBV2 and TRBJ2-2; 10 bases fit TRBD2. Trimming at V came to 2 bases and at J to 4 bases, leaving 4 bases not matched to a gene. CDR1 and CDR2 (germline): SNHLY, FYNNEI. CDR3 length equals 16 residues. CDR3 loop: CASSERAGGPTGELFF. The CDR3 DNA reads TGTGCCAGCAGTGAAAGAGCGGGGGGGCCCACCGGGGAGCTGTTTTTT.

This clonotype was counted at least ten times. The CDR3 sequence is CASSLALVWFF. The CDR3, as DNA: TGTGCCAGCAGCTTAGCACTAGTTTGGTTCTTC. The V call is TRBV7-2, the J call TRBJ2-1, with a weak D call TRBD2 (5 bases). Between the trimmed V and J ends, which lost 0 bases and 15 bases, there was a span of 9 bases. There are 11 residues in the CDR3. From germline, CDR1 is SGHTA and CDR2 FQGNSA. Looking up the rest from reference TRBV7-2 and TRBJ2-1 gives the full variable domain: GAGVSQSPSNKVTEKGKDVELRCDPISGHTALYWYRQSLGQGLEFLIYFQGNSAPDKSGLPSDRFSAERTGGSVSTLTIQRTQQEDSAVYLCASSLALVWFFGPGTRLTVL.

V usage is TRBV9 and J usage is TRBJ2-1; 14 bases are shared with TRBD2. The CDR3 contains 16 residues. Germline values: CDR1 SGDLS, CDR2 YYNGEE. The ends lost 2 bases at V and 13 bases at J; junction bases unmatched: 11. The CDR3 protein is CASSVTSGRAIGPQFF. The CDR3 DNA follows: TGTGCCAGCAGCGTGACTAGCGGGAGGGCCATAGGTCCCCAGTTCTTC.

The chain joins TRBV30 to TRBJ1-1; TRBD1 is a possible D gene (5 bases). CDR3 length: 10 amino acids. Germline V gene lookup returns CDR1 GTSNPN and CDR2 SVGIG (reference sequence). Trimming shortened V by 5 bases and J by 6 bases, and 7 bases separated the two germline ends. CDR3 residues: CAWGDAEAFF. Written as DNA, the CDR3 is TGTGCCTGGGGGGACGCTGAAGCTTTCTTT. Full variable domain (remainder filled in from reference TRBV30 and TRBJ1-1): SQTIHQWPATLVQPVGSPLSLECTVEGTSNPNLYWYRQAAGRGLQLLFYSVGIGQISSEVPQNLSASRPQDRQFILSSKKLLLSDSGFYLCAWGDAEAFFGQGTRLTVV.

This clonotype showed up many times. V and J are TRBV7-2 and TRBJ1-2; D is perhaps TRBD1 (5 bases). V lost 5 bases and J lost 4, with 14 bases in between. Germline CDR1 reads SGHTA; CDR2 reads FQGNSA. The CDR3 runs to 14 residues. CDR3 nucleotides: TGTGCCAGCAGCGTGGAAGGGGCCTCCTATGGCTACACCTTC. It yields the protein CASSVEGASYGYTF. Complete variable domain (other parts from reference TRBV7-2 and TRBJ1-2): GAGVSQSPSNKVTEKGKDVELRCDPISGHTALYWYRQSLGQGLEFLIYFQGNSAPDKSGLPSDRFSAERTGGSVSTLTIQRTQQEDSAVYLCASSVEGASYGYTFGSGTRLTVV.